This T cell receptor (beta chain) was identified in a study of shared clonotypes between healthy human individuals. This clone has only a few counts. Its matching antigen is unknown. The CDR3 has 15 amino acids. Germline CDR1 SGHRS, CDR2 YFSETQ. V lost 2 bases to trimming and J lost 6 bases; unmatched junction nucleotides: 7. Each of the donors was a healthy adult who was HIV-negative and had not had a recent acute infection or vaccination. Authors' processing steps: ImmunoSEQ sequences covered only the junction and lacked quality scores; filtering therefore differed. Repertoires were generated with immunoSEQ multiplex PCR, while TCRdb's copy carries only in-frame clones and drops some. V, J and clone size were drawn from that table, and D and trimming were deduced from the DNA. This sample has over 850,000 clones, with approximately 80% found just once. Study-wide points: Limited genetic and exposure-history diversity came from having few donors. Non-shared clonotypes showed lower generation probabilities than clonotypes common to all four donors.

Sequences were obtained from memory CD4+ T cells from PBMCs. Subset indicated: CD45RA-negative fraction. The clonotype was recovered from a young man in good health. Some clones in this sample may be carry-over from other donors' samples. The chain combines TRBV5-1 with TRBJ2-7, with 11 bases aligning to TRBD2. CDR3 sequence reads: CASSFLAGGGSEQYF. Written as DNA, the CDR3 is TGCGCCAGCAGCTTTTTAGCGGGAGGGGGCTCCGAGCAGTACTTC.